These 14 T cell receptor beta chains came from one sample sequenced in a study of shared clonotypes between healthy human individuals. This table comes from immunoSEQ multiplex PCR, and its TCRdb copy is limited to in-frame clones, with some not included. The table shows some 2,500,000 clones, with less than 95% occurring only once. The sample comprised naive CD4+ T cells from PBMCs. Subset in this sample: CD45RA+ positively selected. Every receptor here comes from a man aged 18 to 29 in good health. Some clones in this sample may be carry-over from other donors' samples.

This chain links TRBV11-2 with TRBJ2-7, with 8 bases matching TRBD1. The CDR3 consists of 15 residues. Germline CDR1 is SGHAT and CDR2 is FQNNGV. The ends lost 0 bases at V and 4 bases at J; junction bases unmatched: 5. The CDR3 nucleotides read TGTGCCAGCAGCTTAGAAGGGCAGGGGGCTTACGAGCAGTACTTC. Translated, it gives CASSLEGQGAYEQYF.

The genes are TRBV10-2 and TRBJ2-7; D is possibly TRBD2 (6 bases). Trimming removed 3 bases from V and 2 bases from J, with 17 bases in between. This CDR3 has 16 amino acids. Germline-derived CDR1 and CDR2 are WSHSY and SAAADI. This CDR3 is CASSDSGVREPYEQYF. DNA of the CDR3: TGCGCCAGCAGTGACTCGGGGGTGAGGGAGCCCTACGAGCAGTACTTC.

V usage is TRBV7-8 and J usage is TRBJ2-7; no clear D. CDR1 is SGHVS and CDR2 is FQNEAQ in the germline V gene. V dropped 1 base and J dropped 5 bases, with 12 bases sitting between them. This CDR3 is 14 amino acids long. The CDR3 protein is CASSLESGYDEQYF. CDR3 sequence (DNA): TGTGCCAGCAGCTTAGAATCCGGGTACGACGAGCAGTACTTC.

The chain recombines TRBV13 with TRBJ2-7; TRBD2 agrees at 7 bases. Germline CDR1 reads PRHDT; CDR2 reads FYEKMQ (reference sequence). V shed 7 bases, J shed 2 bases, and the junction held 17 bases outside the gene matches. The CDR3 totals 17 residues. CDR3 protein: CASMGTDRREKTYEQYF. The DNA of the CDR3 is TGTGCCAGCATGGGAACGGATAGGCGGGAGAAGACCTACGAGCAGTACTTC.

The CDR3 region is CASSRGDSNYGYTF. The CDR3 DNA reads as TGTGCCAGCTCACGGGGCGATTCGAACTATGGCTACACCTTC. V and J are TRBV18 and TRBJ1-2, with a weak D call TRBD1 (5 bases). This CDR3 comprises 14 residues. V lost 4 bases, J lost 2 bases, and 11 bases lay in between. Germline V gives CDR1 KGHSH, CDR2 LQKENI.

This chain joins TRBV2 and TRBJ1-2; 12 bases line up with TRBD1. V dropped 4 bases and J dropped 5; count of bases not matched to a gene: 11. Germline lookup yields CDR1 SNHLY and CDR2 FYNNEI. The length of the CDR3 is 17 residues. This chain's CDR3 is CASSVPRDRGPDYGYTF. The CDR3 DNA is TGTGCCAGCAGTGTACCCCGGGACAGGGGGCCAGATTATGGCTACACCTTC.

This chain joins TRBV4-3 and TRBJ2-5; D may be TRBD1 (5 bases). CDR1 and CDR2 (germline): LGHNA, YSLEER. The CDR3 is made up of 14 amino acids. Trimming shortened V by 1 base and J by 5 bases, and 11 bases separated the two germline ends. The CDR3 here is CASSQVLQGETQYF. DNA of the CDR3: TGCGCCAGCAGCCAAGTCCTTCAGGGTGAGACCCAGTACTTC.

The CDR3 sequence: CASSLPGQTTYEQYF. The CDR3 coding sequence is TGTGCCAGCAGTTTACCCGGCCAGACGACCTACGAGCAGTACTTC. The chain combines TRBV28 with TRBJ2-7; D ambiguous. This CDR3 spans 15 amino acids. Per the germline V gene, CDR1 is MDHEN and CDR2 is SYDVKM. Trimming left V 2 bases short and J 2 bases short, with 13 bases between.

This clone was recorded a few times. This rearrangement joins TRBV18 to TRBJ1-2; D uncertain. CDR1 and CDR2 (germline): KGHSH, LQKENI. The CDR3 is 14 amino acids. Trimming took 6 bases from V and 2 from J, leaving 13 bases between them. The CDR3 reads CASSPVTVNYGYTF. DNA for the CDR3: TGTGCCAGCTCTCCGGTGACGGTCAACTATGGCTACACCTTC.

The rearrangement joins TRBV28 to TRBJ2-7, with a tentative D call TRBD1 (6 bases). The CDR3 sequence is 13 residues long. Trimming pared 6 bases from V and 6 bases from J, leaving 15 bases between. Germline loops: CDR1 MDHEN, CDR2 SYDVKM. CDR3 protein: CASRRRRGGEQYF. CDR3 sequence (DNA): TGTGCCAGCAGGCGCAGACGAGGGGGCGAGCAGTACTTC.

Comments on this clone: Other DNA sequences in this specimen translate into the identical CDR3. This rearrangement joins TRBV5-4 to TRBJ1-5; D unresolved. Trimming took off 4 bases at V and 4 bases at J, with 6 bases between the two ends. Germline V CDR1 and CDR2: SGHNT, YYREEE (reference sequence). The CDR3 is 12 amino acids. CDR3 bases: TGTGCCAGCAGCCTACAAAATCAGCCCCAGCATTTT. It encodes CASSLQNQPQHF.

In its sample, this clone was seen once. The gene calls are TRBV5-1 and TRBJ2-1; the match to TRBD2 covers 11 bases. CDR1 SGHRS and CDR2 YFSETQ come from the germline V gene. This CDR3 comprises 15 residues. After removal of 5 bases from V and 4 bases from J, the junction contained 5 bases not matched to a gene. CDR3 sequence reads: CASRPGLAEYNEQFF. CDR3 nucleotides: TGCGCCAGCAGGCCGGGACTAGCGGAATACAATGAGCAGTTCTTC.

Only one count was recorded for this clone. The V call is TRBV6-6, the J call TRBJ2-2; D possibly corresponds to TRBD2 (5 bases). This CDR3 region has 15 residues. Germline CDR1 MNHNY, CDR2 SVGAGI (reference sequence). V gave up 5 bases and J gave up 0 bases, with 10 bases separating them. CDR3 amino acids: CASSLLESNTGELFF. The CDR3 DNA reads TGTGCCAGCAGTCTACTAGAGTCGAACACCGGGGAGCTGTTTTTT.

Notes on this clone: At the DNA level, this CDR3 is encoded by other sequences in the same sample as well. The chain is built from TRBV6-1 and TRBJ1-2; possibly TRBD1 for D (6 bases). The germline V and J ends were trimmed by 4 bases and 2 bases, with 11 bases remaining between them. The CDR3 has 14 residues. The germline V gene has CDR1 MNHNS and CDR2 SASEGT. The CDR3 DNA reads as TGTGCCAGCAGTGGGGGCAGGGGCAACTATGGCTACACCTTC. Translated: CASSGGRGNYGYTF.